This TCR beta chain was found in a study of STAT5B mutations in CD4+ large granular lymphocyte leukemia (dated by TCRdb to between 2021 and 2024). Background on the whole study: When cryopreserved patient cells were available, CD8+ cells were depleted as a first step, and selection with anti-CD4 microbeads followed. The purity of purified fractions was confirmed by flow cytometry on FACSCanto II or FACSVerse to exceed 95% among lymphocytes. The study compared the TCRbeta repertoires of patients with CD4+ T-cell large granular lymphocyte leukemia against the TCRbeta repertoires of healthy blood donors. The research as a whole found: CD4-sorted patient repertoires appeared more clonal than healthy CD4+ repertoires, and this difference persisted after removing the putative leukemic clones. The sources of patient cells varied, and only six or seven CD4-sorted patient samples were included in the clonality comparison with healthy controls. The data were not HLA-matched, and the relatively small sample size could explain the higher clonality seen in CD4+ compared with CD8+ T-LGLL. TRBV06-family usage was enriched among the top patient clones (8/27) compared with healthy controls (2/35). The main leukemic clonotypes were found to be private to each patient, although around 25% of the main leukemic clonotypes were detected at low frequency in the non-leukemic repertoires of other patients.

Remarks on this clone: The clone's antigen remains unknown. No clone much larger than this one lies a single base away; base qualities are absent.

The immunoSEQ assay at survey resolution was used to sequence TCRbeta rearrangements from genomic DNA. The paper's data handling went like this. Clonotypes making up more than 5% of the repertoire were considered putative leukemic clones, giving 59 such clones in about 25 patients. In the TCR sequencing data, the lowest productive clonotype frequency that could be detected was 2.59 x 10-5. Only productive TCRbeta rearrangements, defined as complete and in-frame sequences, were included in the analyses. Sample clonality was computed as Simpson clonality in the immunoSEQ Analyzer version 3.0. Clones were grouped by frequency into very rare, small, medium, large (1-20%) or hyperexpanded (>20%) categories. Generation probabilities were estimated with OLGA 1.2.3, V-gene circos plots were made with VDJtools, specificities were looked up in VDJdb, and CDR3 motifs were identified with GLIPH. The table comes from immuneACCESS by way of TCRdb, which keeps in-frame sequences with V and J called. Part of the clones is missing from these tables; in studies checked, under half for an unresolved V gene and the rest for unknown reasons. The V and J calls and clone size were taken over from that table, and D and trimming were inferred from the DNA. This sample is represented by 1,400 or so clones; roughly 77% of them were singletons. Of the sample, approximately 80% is held by the ten largest clones.

CD4+ T-LGLL patients were recruited from hematology units in Padova (Italy), Helsinki (Finland) and Shinshu (Japan). Depending on which samples were available, patient samples consisted of bead-purified CD4+, CD4+CD8+, CD57+ or CD56+ fractions, or of unselected PBMC. The TCRbeta data from patients were combined with somatic STAT5B mutation profiles that came from deep amplicon sequencing of the same DNA. All TCR-sequenced material derived from peripheral blood: patient blood samples and healthy donor buffy coats. Peripheral blood mononuclear cells were isolated by Ficoll-Hypaque gradient centrifugation. Genomic DNA was extracted with the Gentra Puregene Cell and Tissue kit and quantified on a Qubit 2.0 fluorometer. Sequences MNHNS (CDR1) and SASEGT (CDR2) are obtained from the germline V gene. Cut back by 6 bases and 10 bases, the V and J ends lie 15 bases apart. From the cysteine up to the phenylalanine, the CDR3 has a length of 12 residues. Only the CDR3 portion is preserved as DNA: 36 bases, with reading frame beginning at the first base.

The TCR originated in a man between 65 and 80 years old with CD4+ T-cell large granular lymphocyte leukemia. The chain joins TRBV6-1 to TRBJ1-1, with no D gene named confidently. Sequencing was performed on PBMCs. The DNA is as follows: TGTGCCAGCAGCCCCTTAGTTGTCGGAGCTTTCTTT. The translation is CASSPLVVGAFF.